The 20 T cell receptor beta chains below were found in one sample sequenced in a study of Tregs in tolerant kidney transplant recipients. Produced via immunoSEQ multiplex PCR; TCRdb's table is partial and in-frame only. The data show about 18,000 clones, approximately 80% seen once. Sequencing was done on a sample of Tregs from blood. Receptors were obtained from a human donor in good health.

V usage is TRBV20-1 and J usage is TRBJ1-2; D call uncertain. Germline CDR1 DFQATT, CDR2 SNEGSKA (reference sequence). The V end lost 6 bases, the J end lost 6 bases, and 8 bases lay between the germline ends. The CDR3 loop spans 10 amino acids. The CDR3 DNA reads TGCAGTGCCACTCGCAATGGCTACACCTTC. Translation: CSATRNGYTF.

This clone was detected only a few times. The J gene is TRBJ1-1, the V gene TRBV2; D unclear. This CDR3 is 11 amino acids long. In germline, CDR1 is SNHLY, CDR2 FYNNEI. V was shortened by 4 bases and J by 8 bases, with 8 bases between the two germline ends. The CDR3 loop is CASSGHQEAFF. In DNA, the CDR3 is TGTGCCAGCAGTGGTCATCAAGAAGCTTTCTTT.

The genes are TRBV10-2 and TRBJ2-1; 10 bases fit TRBD2. After removal of 2 bases from V and 12 bases from J, the junction contained 1 base not matched to a gene. CDR1 and CDR2 (germline): WSHSY, SAAADI. The CDR3 has 12 residues. The DNA for the CDR3 is TGCGCCAGCAGTGAGATAGCGGGGGGGCAGTTCTTC. Translating it yields CASSEIAGGQFF.

This chain uses TRBV19 with TRBJ1-2; no definite D call. The CDR3 is 13 residues long. V shed 3 bases and J shed 8 bases, with 13 bases lying between them. Germline CDR1 reads LNHDA; CDR2 reads SQIVND (reference sequence). The CDR3, as DNA: TGTGCCAGTAGTATCTTGGTGGCTAGGGGCTACACCTTC. Its translation: CASSILVARGYTF.

The chain is built from TRBV7-8 and TRBJ2-1; the D gene could be TRBD1 or TRBD2 (5 bases each). The CDR3 runs 14 residues. Trimming pared 0 bases from V and 14 bases from J, leaving 17 bases between. Germline V gives CDR1 SGHVS, CDR2 FQNEAQ. In DNA form, the CDR3 reads TGTGCCAGCAGCTTAGCGGGGGATCCTATTAGGAAGTTCTTC. Translation gives CASSLAGDPIRKFF.

The chain employs TRBV4-1 and TRBJ1-2; 11 positions agree with TRBD1. Germline loops: CDR1 MGHRA, CDR2 YSYEKL. With V trimmed by 5 bases and J by 7 bases, 3 bases remained unmatched. This CDR3 has 13 amino acids. CDR3 sequence (DNA): TGCGCCAGCAGCATGGACAGGGGGCCTGGCTACACCTTC. Its protein product is CASSMDRGPGYTF.

The V gene is TRBV12-5, the J gene TRBJ2-1; 7 bases are a match to TRBD2. This CDR3 contains 14 residues. Germline trimming cut 6 bases from V and 0 bases from J; bases unmatched to any gene: 2. Per the germline V gene, CDR1 is LGHNT and CDR2 is FRNRAP. As DNA, the CDR3 is TGTGCTAGTGGCTCGGGGGGCTCCTACAATGAGCAGTTCTTC. Translating gives CASGSGGSYNEQFF.

This chain links TRBV28 with TRBJ1-2, with a possible D match to TRBD1 (5 bases). Trimming cost V 5 bases and J 7 bases, with 23 bases left between them. Germline CDR1 MDHEN, CDR2 SYDVKM. The CDR3 consists of 16 residues. CDR3 region: CASSAPLGGRMVGYTF. CDR3 in DNA: TGTGCCAGCAGTGCTCCTTTGGGGGGAAGAATGGTTGGCTACACCTTC.

The V call is TRBV20-1, the J call TRBJ2-5; D not certain. The V and J ends lost 6 bases and 0 bases respectively, with 5 bases between them. The CDR3 consists of 11 residues. CDR1 is DFQATT, CDR2 SNEGSKA, per germline (reference sequence). CDR3 residues: CSATDQETQYF. CDR3 nucleotide sequence: TGCAGTGCAACAGACCAAGAGACCCAGTACTTC.

The chain recombines TRBV14 with TRBJ2-7; 7 positions match TRBD1. The trim removed 4 bases at V and 3 bases at J, leaving 6 bases unmatched. The CDR3 covers 14 residues. Germline CDR1 SGHDN, CDR2 FVKESK. The CDR3 loop is CASSLQTGSYEQYF. CDR3 in DNA: TGTGCCAGCAGCCTACAGACAGGGAGCTACGAGCAGTACTTC.

This chain links TRBV6-6 with TRBJ2-1; D remains ambiguous. V lost 2 bases and J lost 6, with 2 bases in between. CDR3 length equals 11 residues. CDR1 and CDR2 from the germline V gene are MNHNY and SVGAGI (reference sequence). For the CDR3, the DNA is TGTGCCAGCAGTTACCCCAATGAGCAGTTCTTC. Protein product: CASSYPNEQFF.

The rearrangement joins TRBV6-1 to TRBJ2-5; D gene uncertain. The germline V gene has CDR1 MNHNS and CDR2 SASEGT. The V and J ends lost 1 base and 5 bases respectively, with 8 bases between them. The length of the CDR3 is 13 residues. The chain's CDR3 is CASSEGWAETQYF. The CDR3 DNA reads as TGTGCCAGCAGTGAAGGGTGGGCGGAGACCCAGTACTTC.

This clone has just a few counts. The V gene is TRBV11-2, the J gene TRBJ1-1; unclear D gene. CDR3 length: 14 amino acids. V was clipped by 2 bases and J by 0 bases, with 7 bases between them. Germline lookup yields CDR1 SGHAT and CDR2 FQNNGV. The CDR3 coding sequence is TGTGCCAGCAGCTTAAGCCTTTTGAACACTGAAGCTTTCTTT. Its protein product is CASSLSLLNTEAFF.

This clone appeared a few times. V usage is TRBV6-6 and J usage is TRBJ1-2; no reliable D call. The CDR3 is 15 amino acids. Germline-derived CDR1 and CDR2 are MNHNY and SVGAGI (reference sequence). Trimming left V 8 bases short and J 0 bases short, with 16 bases between. DNA of the CDR3: TGTGCCAGCCGAGAAAGCCGACGCCCTAACTATGGCTACACCTTC. Protein: CASRESRRPNYGYTF.

V and J are TRBV5-6 and TRBJ2-3, with D maybe TRBD2 (7 bases). This CDR3 spans 18 amino acids. Germline-derived CDR1 and CDR2 are SGHDT and YYEEEE. V lost 1 base and J lost 6, with 24 bases in between. CDR3 in amino acids: CASSLLREGVWARDTQYF. CDR3 DNA sequence: TGTGCCAGCAGCTTGCTGAGGGAGGGGGTTTGGGCCCGGGATACGCAGTATTTT.

This clone occurred a few times. V gene TRBV6-1 combines with J gene TRBJ2-7; either TRBD1 or TRBD2 may supply D (5 bases each). CDR3 size: 13 residues. CDR1 is MNHNS and CDR2 is SASEGT in the germline V gene. V shed 5 bases and J shed 4 bases, with 12 bases lying between them. CDR3 in amino acids: CASSPGPKYEQYF. The CDR3 nucleotides read TGTGCCAGCAGTCCGGGACCCAAGTACGAGCAGTACTTC.

This clone was observed once. The V gene is TRBV4-1, the J gene TRBJ2-7, with 8 bases identical to TRBD2. CDR3 length equals 16 residues. With V trimmed by 0 bases and J by 2 bases, 6 bases remained unmatched. Looked up from germline, CDR1 is MGHRA and CDR2 is YSYEKL. In DNA form, the CDR3 reads TGCGCCAGCAGCCAAGATCCGGGGGGACTAGCCTACGAGCAGTACTTC. Protein product: CASSQDPGGLAYEQYF.

CDR3 sequence reads: CASSILGSLAEAFF. The CDR3 nucleotides read TGTGCCAGTAGTATACTAGGGAGTTTGGCTGAAGCTTTCTTT. The gene calls are TRBV19 and TRBJ1-1, with D hard to call. The CDR3 length is 14 residues. Trimming stripped 2 bases from V and 6 bases from J, with 13 bases between. The germline V gene has CDR1 LNHDA and CDR2 SQIVND (reference sequence).

This chain links TRBV9 with TRBJ2-3; 7 bases are shared with TRBD2. J lost 0 bases, V lost 0 bases, and 7 bases had no gene match. The CDR3 length is 17 residues. The germline V gene encodes CDR1 SGDLS and CDR2 YYNGEE. This chain's CDR3 is CASSVGASGPSTDTQYF. In DNA form, the CDR3 reads TGTGCCAGCAGCGTAGGGGCTAGCGGACCCAGCACAGATACGCAGTATTTT.

The gene calls are TRBV5-1 and TRBJ2-2; no definite D call. The germline V and J ends were trimmed by 6 bases and 5 bases, with 14 bases remaining between them. From germline, CDR1 is SGHRS and CDR2 YFSETQ. The CDR3 loop spans 14 amino acids. This chain's CDR3 is CASKVRPGTGELFF. The CDR3 nucleotides are TGCGCCAGCAAAGTCCGGCCGGGTACCGGGGAGCTGTTTTTT. The variable domain in full, completed from reference TRBV5-1 and TRBJ2-2, reads KAGVTQTPRYLIKTRGQQVTLSCSPISGHRSVSWYQQTPGQGLQFLFEYFSETQRNKGNFPGRFSGRQFSNSRSEMNVSTLELGDSALYLCASKVRPGTGELFFGEGSRLTVL.